This passage covers 17 T cell receptor beta chains from one sample sequenced in a study of blood T cells in healthy people across ages. Combining a sample-barcoded 5' primer with a J-beta primer mix, a second PCR ran for about 6 to 12 cycles. TCRdb reprocessed the 5' RACE reads via MiXCR and lists one record per CDR3 protein. The sample lists 650,000 to 1,000,000 distinct CDR3 sequences, roughly 35% occurring once. Sequencing was carried out using blood. The source is a man aged 18-30 years in good health.

The V call is TRBV3-1, the J call TRBJ2-7, with D possibly being TRBD1 (5 bases). The CDR3 consists of 16 residues. V was trimmed by 4 bases and J by 0 bases, leaving 16 bases between them. Germline loops: CDR1 LGHDT, CDR2 YNNKEL (reference sequence). The CDR3 sequence: CASSRGFDSSSYEQYF. The DNA for the CDR3 is TGTGCCAGCAGCCGGGGATTCGACAGCTCCTCCTACGAGCAGTACTTC.

With respect to this clonotype: Just one base apart from a much larger clone, this may be a read error. This CDR3 is CASSLYGRTYEQCF. The DNA of the CDR3 is TGTGCCAGCAGCTTGTACGGCCGAACCTACGAGCAGTGCTTC. The rearrangement links TRBV5-5 to TRBJ2-5, with D unresolved. Germline-derived CDR1 and CDR2 are SGHKS and YYEKEE (reference sequence). This CDR3 has 14 amino acids.

As DNA, the CDR3 is TGTGCCAGCAGTTTTGAGGTGAGAACAGATGTGCAGTATTTT. Translated: CASSFEVRTDVQYF. The genes are TRBV12-3 or TRBV12-4 and TRBJ2-3; no clear D gene. Trimming removed 3 bases from V and 11 bases from J, with 18 bases in between. The CDR3 contains 14 residues.

V is TRBV2 and J is TRBJ1-2; maybe TRBD1 (5 bases). CDR3 length: 15 amino acids. From germline, CDR1 is SNHLY and CDR2 FYNNEI. Trimming took off 2 bases at V and 8 bases at J, with 18 bases between the two ends. DNA of the CDR3: TGTGCCAGCAGTGAATCCGGCAGGGCCGATCCCGGCTACACCTTC. Its translation: CASSESGRADPGYTF. Using reference TRBV2 and TRBJ1-2 for the parts outside the CDR3, the full variable domain is EPEVTQTPSHQVTQMGQEVILRCVPISNHLYFYWYRQILGQKVEFLVSFYNNEISEKSEIFDDQFSVERPDGSNFTLKIRSTKLEDSAMYFCASSESGRADPGYTFGSGTRLTVV.

This chain joins TRBV20-1 and TRBJ1-3; D gene ambiguous. Trimming removed 4 bases from V and 0 bases from J, with 10 bases in between. From germline, CDR1 is DFQATT and CDR2 SNEGSKA (reference sequence). This CDR3 has 14 residues. The CDR3 sequence is CSATRAVSGNTIYF. Here the CDR3 DNA reads TGCAGTGCTACGAGGGCCGTCTCTGGAAACACCATATATTTT.

This clonotype was counted at least ten times. The chain couples TRBV4-3 to TRBJ2-1; TRBD1 agrees at 7 bases. The J segment lost 7 bases and the V segment lost 1 base, leaving 4 bases of the junction unmatched. The CDR3 runs 14 residues. From germline, CDR1 is LGHNA and CDR2 YSLEER. In nucleotides, the CDR3 is TGCGCCAGCAGCCAAGCGCCGACAGGGAATGAGCAGTTCTTC. It yields the protein CASSQAPTGNEQFF.

The chain uses TRBV20-1 and TRBJ1-2, with 9 bases that match TRBD1. Germline CDR1 and CDR2: DFQATT and SNEGSKA (reference sequence). The length of the CDR3 is 15 residues. J lost 0 bases, V lost 6 bases, and 8 bases had no gene match. For the CDR3, the DNA is TGCAGTGCAGAAGGGGACAGGGTTTCTAACTATGGCTACACCTTC. Translation gives CSAEGDRVSNYGYTF.

Worth noting for this clonotype: A much more abundant neighbour one base away suggests this may be a read error. The V and J genes are TRBV2 and TRBJ1-5; D call uncertain. Germline V gene lookup returns CDR1 SNHLY and CDR2 FYNNEI. This CDR3 has 12 amino acids. Trimming removed 6 bases at V and 3 bases at J, with 6 bases between. The DNA of the CDR3 is TGTGCCAGCAGCGACAACAATCAGCCCCAGCATTTT. It is translated as CASSDNNQPQHF. Together with reference TRBV2 and TRBJ1-5, the CDR3 gives the full variable domain: EPEVTQTPSHQVTQMGQEVILRCVPISNHLYFYWYRQILGQKVEFLVSFYNNEISEKSEIFDDQFSVERPDGSNFTLKIRSTKLEDSAMYFCASSDNNQPQHFGDGTRLSIL.

With regard to this clonotype: At one end the junction does not follow the germline gene, possibly because of a read error. CDR3 in amino acids: CAGSFFSGVYTGELFF. For the CDR3, the DNA is TGTGCCGGCAGCTTTTTTAGCGGGGTGTACACCGGGGAGCTGTTTTTT. The chain joins TRBV7-2 to TRBJ2-2, with 8 bases identical to TRBD2. The germline gives CDR1 SGHTA, CDR2 FQGNSA. CDR3 size: 16 residues.

This clonotype has more than one count but fewer than ten. The chain couples TRBV7-2 to TRBJ1-1; D might be TRBD1 (5 bases). V was pared by 0 bases and J by 3 bases, with 8 bases between. The CDR3 runs 14 residues. CDR1 is SGHTA, CDR2 FQGNSA, per germline. Written as DNA, the CDR3 is TGTGCCAGCAGCTTAGCGGGGCGGGACACTGAAGCTTTCTTT. Protein: CASSLAGRDTEAFF.

V is TRBV13 and J is TRBJ2-2, with 8 bases that match TRBD1. J gave up 3 bases and V 7 bases, and 7 bases lay outside the gene matches. Germline V gene data show CDR1 as PRHDT and CDR2 as FYEKMQ (reference sequence). This CDR3 is 15 amino acids long. CDR3 bases: TGTGCCAGCACCTTTACAGGGGGAGACACCGGGGAGCTGTTTTTT. This gives the protein CASTFTGGDTGELFF.

About this clonotype: Germline and junction disagree at one end, which may indicate a read error. The V and J genes are TRBV5-1 and TRBJ2-7; weak D call: TRBD1 (6 bases). CDR1 SGHRS and CDR2 YFSETQ come from the germline V gene. CDR3 length: 12 amino acids. CDR3 DNA: TGCGCCGGCAGCTTGGACAGCTACGAGCAGTACTTC. As protein: CAGSLDSYEQYF.

The genes are TRBV5-1 and TRBJ2-1, with 7 bases matching TRBD2. This CDR3 contains 17 residues. V shed 0 bases and J 4 bases; nucleotides not matched to a gene: 10. CDR1 and CDR2 from the germline V gene are SGHRS and YFSETQ. This chain's CDR3 is CASSLASLAAVYNEQFF. The CDR3 DNA reads as TGCGCCAGCAGCTTGGCCAGCCTAGCGGCGGTTTACAATGAGCAGTTCTTC.

This clonotype was recorded many times. The chain joins TRBV12-3 or TRBV12-4 to TRBJ1-4; D remains ambiguous. Trimming cost V 3 bases and J 4 bases, with 9 bases left between them. This CDR3 is built from 14 residues. CDR3 protein: CASSFAPINEKLFF. CDR3 bases: TGTGCCAGCAGTTTCGCACCGATTAATGAAAAACTGTTTTTT.

The V call is TRBV20-1, the J call TRBJ1-1; possible D gene TRBD1, 5 bases. CDR1 DFQATT and CDR2 SNEGSKA come from the germline V gene (reference sequence). V lost 1 base to trimming and J lost 1 base, with 10 bases between them. The CDR3 length is 14 residues. CDR3 nucleotides: TGCAGTGCTAGAGTGGGGGTGACGAACACTGAAGCTTTCTTT. Protein product: CSARVGVTNTEAFF.

This clonotype was observed at least ten times. The J gene is TRBJ1-2, the V gene TRBV12-3 or TRBV12-4, with TRBD1 matching 10 bases. The CDR3 sequence is 14 residues long. V was pared by 6 bases and J by 4 bases, with 5 bases of the junction left unmatched. The CDR3 nucleotides are TGTGCCAGCAGACACCGGGACAGGGGCTATGGCTACACCTTC. Translated: CASRHRDRGYGYTF.

J is TRBJ2-2 and V is TRBV12-3 or TRBV12-4, with D possibly being TRBD1 or TRBD2 (5 bases each). There are 15 residues in the CDR3. V shed 6 bases and J shed 1 base, with 12 bases lying between them. The CDR3 sequence is CASSRDGRNTGELFF. In nucleotides, the CDR3 is TGTGCCAGCAGCCGGGACGGACGGAACACCGGGGAGCTGTTTTTT.